The T cell receptor beta chain described here comes from a study of OX40 agonist ivuxolimab in advanced cancers. The protocol was immunoSEQ multiplex PCR, while the TCRdb copy is restricted to in-frame clones and leaves out a portion. The sample shows fewer than 85,000 clones, approximately 78% of them seen only once. Whole-study results and caveats: Low normalized T-cell clonal expansion was also seen in some nonresponders. The antigen specificity of the peripheral T cells (those that were expanded) was not determined.

With respect to this clone: Antigen unknown.

The sample here was CD4+ or CD8+ T cells sorted from blood, taken in a trial of the OX40 agonist ivuxolimab. The clonotype originates from an adult with an advanced solid tumor such as melanoma, head and neck, liver or kidney cancer.

The CDR3 DNA sequence: TGTGCCAGCAGCCAGGAAGACAGGAATAATTCACCCCTCCACTTT. Translated, it gives CASSQEDRNNSPLHF. The chain joins TRBV4-2 to TRBJ1-6, with D perhaps matching TRBD1 (6 bases). Germline values: CDR1 LGHNA, CDR2 YNFKEQ. CDR3 length: 15 amino acids. V lost 3 bases, J lost 5 bases, and 11 bases lay in between.